The clone carrying this TCR beta chain was recorded once. The antigen remains undetermined. These data belong to a study of cytomegalovirus exposure and HLA in healthy donors. Study observations and caveats: An assumption of roughly uniform sequencing depth across donors underlay the presence/absence analyses.

The CDR3 extends over 14 amino acids. Germline V gives CDR1 SGHAT, CDR2 FQNNGV. The J segment lost 6 bases and the V segment lost 6 bases, leaving 8 bases of the junction unmatched. PCR employed 60 Vbeta and 13 Jbeta primers. Libraries were prepared by immunoSEQ multiplex PCR; TCRdb keeps only in-frame clonotypes and omits some of them. The sample gives over 70,000 clones, 70% to 90% of which show up once; roughly 2% is in the top ten. The clonotype comes from a man aged 18 to 29 in good health and CMV-seronegative. Sequencing used PBMCs. This rearrangement joins TRBV11-2 to TRBJ2-7; 10 nucleotides agree with TRBD2. CDR3 nucleotide sequence: TGTGCCAGCAGAGATAGCGGGGGGCTAAGCGAGCAGTACTTC. Amino acids: CASRDSGGLSEQYF. The full variable domain, completed using reference TRBV11-2 and TRBJ2-7, is EAGVAQSPRYKIIEKRQSVAFWCNPISGHATLYWYQQILGQGPKLLIQFQNNGVVDDSQLPKDRFSAERLKGVDSTLKIQPAKLEDSAVYLCASRDSGGLSEQYFGPGTRLTVT.